Below are 3 T cell receptor beta chains sequenced from a single sample in a study of T cell repertoires in cytomegalovirus infection. TCRdb used MiXCR to reprocess the reads, holding one entry per CDR3 protein. Of about 740,000 distinct CDR3 sequences in the sample, under 40% were seen once. Sequenced sample: PBMCs. These TCRs come from a human donor in good health (CMV status not recorded). Some clones in this sample may be carry-over from other donors' samples.

A remark on this clonotype: This may be a read error: a much more frequent sequence differs by one nucleotide. This chain uses TRBV7-2 with TRBJ2-2; D may be TRBD2 (6 bases). Germline V gene data show CDR1 as SGHTA and CDR2 as FQGNSA. The ends were cut back, 4 bases at V and 6 bases at J, with 18 bases in the middle. CDR3 length: 16 residues. CDR3 loop: CASSSSSVMKAGELFF. The DNA for the CDR3 is TGTGCCAGCAGCTCCTCTAGCGTCATGAAGGCCGGGGAGCTGTTTTTT.

The chain joins TRBV28 to TRBJ1-1; 10 bases align to TRBD1. Trimming took 2 bases from V and 1 from J; bases not matched to a gene: 10. Per the germline V gene, CDR1 is MDHEN and CDR2 is SYDVKM. The length of the CDR3 is 18 residues. CDR3: CASSLVWGQGTGNTEAFF. CDR3 DNA sequence: TGTGCCAGCAGTTTAGTGTGGGGACAGGGGACTGGGAACACTGAAGCTTTCTTT.

The chain uses TRBV12-3 or TRBV12-4 and TRBJ1-1; D gene uncertain. The V end was cut by 0 bases, the J end by 4 bases, with 9 bases between. The CDR3 is made up of 14 amino acids. CDR3 protein: CASSLARGSTEAFF. In DNA, the CDR3 is TGTGCCAGCAGTTTAGCTCGGGGTTCCACTGAAGCTTTCTTT.